This TCR beta chain was sequenced during a study of graft-versus-host responses after intestinal transplantation. The CDR3 has 17 residues. From germline, CDR1 is PRHDT and CDR2 FYEKMQ (reference sequence). Deletions cut 1 base from V and 3 bases from J, with 15 bases between. Only in-frame clones appear in the TCRdb table, and some are missing; sequencing was by immunoSEQ multiplex PCR. The profile covers over 9,000 clones, with 77% appearing a single time and 20% to 25% taken by the ten largest. From the graft tissue, intraepithelial and lamina propria lymphocytes were released through processing. The starting material was ileum tissue, obtained roughly 470 days after intestinal transplantation. The chain uses TRBV13 and TRBJ2-2; D is unresolved. The clonotype was recovered from a human patient who received an intestinal transplant, so some T cells may come from the graft donor. Here the CDR3 DNA reads TGTGCCAGCAGCTTAGCTGGGTGGGCACGGGACACCGGGGAGCTGTTTTTT. It encodes CASSLAGWARDTGELFF.